These 32 T cell receptor beta chains share one sample of origin, sequenced in a study of Ad26.COV2.S vaccination and SARS-CoV-2 variants. Assay: immunoSEQ multiplex PCR; the TCRdb copy retains only in-frame clones and omits some. The sample shows roughly 40,000 clones, about 80% of them seen only once. The sample was peripheral blood, taken after recovery from COVID-19. These receptors were collected from a human donor who had recovered from COVID-19.

This rearrangement joins TRBV7-2 to TRBJ1-2; D unresolved. V was shortened by 5 bases and J by 1 base, with 11 bases between the two germline ends. Per the germline V gene, CDR1 is SGHTA and CDR2 is FQGNSA. The CDR3 has 14 residues. The CDR3 region has the DNA TGTGCCAGCAGCCCCCGGACGGATAACTATGGCTACACCTTC. This encodes CASSPRTDNYGYTF.

The chain joins TRBV6-5 to TRBJ1-2; TRBD1 is a possible D gene (6 bases). V lost 0 bases, J lost 4 bases, and 6 bases lay in between. The CDR3 spans 13 residues. Germline values: CDR1 MNHEY, CDR2 SVGAGI. CDR3: CASSYSGGYGYTF. Written as DNA, the CDR3 is TGTGCCAGCAGTTACTCAGGGGGCTATGGCTACACCTTC.

CDR3 residues: CSARGLRQAFF. The DNA for the CDR3 is TGCAGTGCTAGAGGGCTAAGACAAGCTTTCTTT. The chain combines TRBV20-1 with TRBJ1-1; no reliable D call. The CDR3 extends over 11 amino acids. The germline V gene encodes CDR1 DFQATT and CDR2 SNEGSKA (reference sequence). Deletions cut 1 base from V and 9 bases from J, with 9 bases between.

V gene TRBV14 combines with J gene TRBJ2-1; TRBD1 agrees at 8 bases. CDR1 SGHDN and CDR2 FVKESK come from the germline V gene. J lost 7 bases, V lost 3 bases, and 14 bases had no gene match. CDR3 length equals 17 residues. CDR3 sequence (DNA): TGTGCCAGCAGCCAGTTACAGGGGGTCAGAGGTAAAAATGAGCAGTTCTTC. Translated, it gives CASSQLQGVRGKNEQFF.

The chain joins TRBV12-5 to TRBJ2-1; TRBD2 aligns across 10 bases. This CDR3 region has 20 residues. V lost 0 bases, J lost 6 bases, and 17 bases stayed unmatched. Germline V gives CDR1 LGHNT, CDR2 FRNRAP. The CDR3 sequence is CASGLVLVASGSRLVNEQFF. CDR3 bases: TGTGCTAGTGGTTTGGTACTGGTGGCTAGCGGGAGTAGGCTGGTCAATGAGCAGTTCTTC.

Regarding this clone: Likely a read error: the CDR3 ends without its conserved phenylalanine or tryptophan. It is unclear where the CDR3 begins or ends on the DNA, so no DNA is shown, and the CDR3 is as TCRdb lists it. V usage is TRBV6-1 and J usage is TRBJ2-7; the table's D call TRBD1 went unverified against the DNA. Looked up from germline, CDR1 is MNHNS and CDR2 is SASEGT. The CDR3 is 13 residues long, counting both termini. The CDR3: CASSEDRYTGSTY.

The chain employs TRBV2 and TRBJ2-1; TRBD1 matches at 10 bases. The CDR3 loop spans 15 amino acids. Germline loops: CDR1 SNHLY, CDR2 FYNNEI. V was clipped by 4 bases and J by 4 bases; unmatched bases: 4. The CDR3 is CASSAGTGVYNEQFF. CDR3 DNA: TGTGCCAGCAGTGCCGGGACAGGGGTTTACAATGAGCAGTTCTTC.

V gene TRBV18 combines with J gene TRBJ2-2; 8 bases map to TRBD1. The CDR3 is 15 residues long. With V trimmed by 6 bases and J by 4 bases, 7 bases remained unmatched. CDR1 is KGHSH, CDR2 LQKENI, per germline. The CDR3 reads CASSSPGQVTGELFF. For the CDR3, the DNA is TGTGCCAGCTCGTCTCCGGGACAGGTCACCGGGGAGCTGTTTTTT.

The chain couples TRBV27 to TRBJ2-1; D may be TRBD1 or TRBD2 (6 bases each). The germline V gene encodes CDR1 MNHEY and CDR2 SMNVEV (reference sequence). The CDR3 has 15 amino acids. The V gene lost 4 bases and the J gene lost 4 bases, with 14 bases spanning the gap. CDR3 loop: CASSWRGDVYNEQFF. The CDR3 nucleotides are TGTGCCAGCAGTTGGAGGGGGGACGTGTACAATGAGCAGTTCTTC.

Turning to this clone: Its ends do not fully match the called genes, so a read error is possible. CDR3 residues: CASRDRPSMDYGYTF. CDR3 DNA: TGTGCCAGCCGTGACAGACCTTCAATGGACTATGGCTACACCTTC. The chain recombines TRBV6-1 with TRBJ1-2, with D possibly matching TRBD1 (5 bases). This CDR3 is 15 amino acids long. The germline V gene encodes CDR1 MNHNS and CDR2 SASEGT.

In the case of this clone: The sample has other DNA sequences that encode this CDR3 too. The chain joins TRBV14 to TRBJ1-2; TRBD1 might be the D (5 bases). The germline V and J ends were trimmed by 4 bases and 3 bases, with 18 bases remaining between them. This CDR3 has 16 residues. Germline V gene sequence: CDR1 SGHDN, CDR2 FVKESK. The CDR3 is CASSPLAGVAHYGYTF. The CDR3 coding sequence is TGTGCCAGCAGCCCCTTGGCGGGGGTGGCCCACTATGGCTACACCTTC.

The V and J genes are TRBV19 and TRBJ1-2; D ambiguous. Between the trimmed V and J ends, which lost 1 base and 5 bases, there was a span of 2 bases. CDR3 length: 11 amino acids. CDR1 LNHDA and CDR2 SQIVND come from the germline V gene (reference sequence). As DNA, the CDR3 is TGTGCCAGTAGTATAGGGTATGGCTACACCTTC. Its protein product is CASSIGYGYTF.

The V and J genes are TRBV30 and TRBJ1-1; TRBD1 might be the D (6 bases). V lost 3 bases to trimming and J lost 4 bases, with 12 bases between them. The CDR3 extends over 13 amino acids. In germline, CDR1 is GTSNPN, CDR2 SVGIG (reference sequence). CDR3 in amino acids: CAWRKGGSTEAFF. The CDR3 bases are TGTGCCTGGAGAAAGGGGGGAAGCACTGAAGCTTTCTTT. The entire variable domain, with the rest obtained from reference TRBV30 and TRBJ1-1, is as follows: SQTIHQWPATLVQPVGSPLSLECTVEGTSNPNLYWYRQAAGRGLQLLFYSVGIGQISSEVPQNLSASRPQDRQFILSSKKLLLSDSGFYLCAWRKGGSTEAFFGQGTRLTVV.

V gene TRBV5-6 combines with J gene TRBJ1-1, with a possible D match to TRBD1 (5 bases). V was cut by 2 bases and J by 0 bases, with 8 bases left in between. Germline V gene lookup returns CDR1 SGHDT and CDR2 YYEEEE. This CDR3 is built from 14 residues. The CDR3 DNA sequence: TGTGCCAGCAGCTTCGACAGCATGAACACTGAAGCTTTCTTT. The encoded protein is CASSFDSMNTEAFF.

The V gene is TRBV2, the J gene TRBJ1-4; D is ambiguous. V lost 6 bases and J lost 13, with 18 bases in between. Germline CDR1 reads SNHLY; CDR2 reads FYNNEI. CDR3 length: 13 amino acids. The CDR3 bases are TGTGCCAGCAGGGCCGATACAGTGGGTAGACTGTTTTTT. Translation: CASRADTVGRLFF. Using reference TRBV2 and TRBJ1-4 for the parts outside the CDR3, the full variable domain is EPEVTQTPSHQVTQMGQEVILRCVPISNHLYFYWYRQILGQKVEFLVSFYNNEISEKSEIFDDQFSVERPDGSNFTLKIRSTKLEDSAMYFCASRADTVGRLFFGSGTQLSVL.

This clone was observed a few times. The chain carries TRBV21-1 and TRBJ2-7; TRBD1 is taken as the D call from the table, unchecked against the DNA. TRBV21-1 is a known pseudogene. CDR3 length equals 13 residues. CDR3 sequence: CASSLGHLYEQYV. DNA for the CDR3: TGTGCCAGCAGCCTCGGACATCTCTACGAGCAGTACGTC.

V gene TRBV19 combines with J gene TRBJ1-2; no reliable D call. The V end lost 6 bases, the J end lost 2 bases, and 13 bases lay between the germline ends. Germline V lookup: CDR1 LNHDA, CDR2 SQIVND (reference sequence). The CDR3 has 14 residues. This CDR3 is CASSITSSNYGYTF. CDR3 in DNA: TGTGCCAGTAGCATCACGTCCTCGAACTATGGCTACACCTTC.

The chain joins TRBV9 to TRBJ2-3; D may be TRBD2 (5 bases). Per the germline V gene, CDR1 is SGDLS and CDR2 is YYNGEE. V was trimmed by 1 base and J by 0 bases, leaving 9 bases between them. The CDR3 spans 15 residues. The CDR3 sequence is CASSVRTGSTDTQYF. The CDR3 region has the DNA TGTGCCAGCAGCGTAAGGACTGGGAGCACAGATACGCAGTATTTT.

The J gene is TRBJ2-3, the V gene TRBV19, with TRBD1 matching over 9 bases. The CDR3 runs to 15 residues. With 2 bases clipped from V and 4 bases from J, the junction kept 4 bases outside the gene matches. Germline V gives CDR1 LNHDA, CDR2 SQIVND (reference sequence). The CDR3 is CASSITGGRADTQYF. The CDR3 DNA is TGTGCCAGTAGTATAACAGGGGGCAGGGCAGATACGCAGTATTTT.

This chain joins TRBV2 and TRBJ1-2; tentative D call: TRBD1 (5 bases). The CDR3 is made up of 14 amino acids. Germline CDR1 is SNHLY and CDR2 is FYNNEI. V was shortened by 8 bases and J by 8 bases, with 21 bases between the two germline ends. The CDR3 nucleotides read TGTGCCAGCGCCCCAATTTTCGACAGATGGGGCTACACCTTC. It yields the protein CASAPIFDRWGYTF. Variable domain in full (rest from reference TRBV2 and TRBJ1-2): EPEVTQTPSHQVTQMGQEVILRCVPISNHLYFYWYRQILGQKVEFLVSFYNNEISEKSEIFDDQFSVERPDGSNFTLKIRSTKLEDSAMYFCASAPIFDRWGYTFGSGTRLTVV.

The chain carries TRBV21-1 and TRBJ2-1. TRBV21-1 is recorded as a pseudogene. The CDR3 consists of 15 residues. The CDR3 DNA sequence: TGTGCCAGCAGCAAACGCTCGGCACCCTACAATGAGCAGTTCTTC. Translating gives CASSKRSAPYNEQFF.

The chain employs TRBV19 and TRBJ1-1, with 8 bases aligning to TRBD1. This CDR3 is built from 13 residues. Looked up from germline, CDR1 is LNHDA and CDR2 is SQIVND (reference sequence). Trimming cost V 5 bases and J 6 bases; bases outside gene matches: 5. The CDR3 sequence: CASSGRGHAEAFF. The CDR3 bases are TGTGCCAGTAGTGGCAGGGGGCACGCTGAAGCTTTCTTT.

This rearrangement joins TRBV11-2 to TRBJ1-1; no firm D call. With 8 bases removed from V and 4 bases from J, the gap between germline ends came to 14 bases. CDR3 length: 13 amino acids. Germline loops: CDR1 SGHAT, CDR2 FQNNGV. DNA for the CDR3: TGTGCCAGCGCCTTTGGGAGTTCCACTGAAGCTTTCTTT. Its protein product is CASAFGSSTEAFF.

The chain joins TRBV9 to TRBJ1-3; maybe TRBD1 (5 bases). This CDR3 contains 15 residues. V lost 3 bases and J lost 1, with 11 bases in between. Germline lookup yields CDR1 SGDLS and CDR2 YYNGEE. The CDR3 protein is CASSEGRGSGNTIYF. The CDR3, as DNA: TGTGCCAGCAGCGAGGGTCGGGGGTCTGGAAACACCATATATTTT.

The chain combines TRBV9 with TRBJ2-2; D perhaps matches TRBD2 (6 bases). This CDR3 has 16 residues. Trimming pared 4 bases from V and 5 bases from J, leaving 18 bases between. The germline gives CDR1 SGDLS, CDR2 YYNGEE. CDR3 amino acids: CASSPGGLLGTGELFF. In DNA form, the CDR3 reads TGTGCCAGCAGCCCCGGGGGACTCCTTGGGACCGGGGAGCTGTTTTTT.

In DNA form, the CDR3 reads TGTGCCAGCGTCCTCAGAAACACTGAAGCTTTCTTT. This gives the protein CASVLRNTEAFF. The chain uses TRBV28 and TRBJ1-1; D is uncertain. The CDR3 consists of 12 residues. The V gene lost 8 bases and the J gene lost 2 bases, with 9 bases spanning the gap. Per the germline V gene, CDR1 is MDHEN and CDR2 is SYDVKM. Drawing the rest from reference TRBV28 and TRBJ1-1, the complete variable domain is DVKVTQSSRYLVKRTGEKVFLECVQDMDHENMFWYRQDPGLGLRLIYFSYDVKMKEKGDIPEGYSVSREKKERFSLILESASTNQTSMYLCASVLRNTEAFFGQGTRLTVV.

The count of this clone is one. This chain joins TRBV18 and TRBJ2-7; 9 nucleotides align to TRBD2. With 6 bases clipped from V and 0 bases from J, the junction kept 0 bases outside the gene matches. Germline loops: CDR1 KGHSH, CDR2 LQKENI. This CDR3 is 13 amino acids long. The CDR3 loop is CASSSGSSYEQYF. The CDR3 coding sequence is TGTGCCAGCTCTAGCGGGAGCTCCTACGAGCAGTACTTC.

V is TRBV7-2 and J is TRBJ2-1, with D hard to call. In germline, CDR1 is SGHTA, CDR2 FQGNSA. This CDR3 is 11 amino acids long. The V end lost 2 bases, the J end lost 8 bases, and 4 bases lay between the germline ends. The CDR3 DNA follows: TGTGCCAGCAGCTTATGGGATGAGCAGTTCTTC. Protein product: CASSLWDEQFF.

The V and J genes are TRBV10-2 and TRBJ1-1; 9 bases map to TRBD1. With V trimmed by 6 bases and J by 0 bases, 5 bases remained unmatched. The length of the CDR3 is 15 residues. Germline CDR1 reads WSHSY; CDR2 reads SAAADI. As DNA, the CDR3 is TGCGCCAGCAGACCCGGACAGGGGATGAACACTGAAGCTTTCTTT. This codes for CASRPGQGMNTEAFF.

CDR3 sequence reads: CASSLAVGINQPQHF. The CDR3 coding sequence is TGTGCCAGCAGCTTGGCCGTAGGAATTAACCAGCCCCAGCATTTT. The chain joins TRBV5-5 to TRBJ1-5, with D uncertain. Trimming stripped 0 bases from V and 7 bases from J, with 14 bases between. The CDR3 has 15 amino acids. Germline V lookup: CDR1 SGHKS, CDR2 YYEKEE (reference sequence). The full variable domain, with the rest looked up from reference TRBV5-5 and TRBJ1-5, is DAGVTQSPTHLIKTRGQQVTLRCSPISGHKSVSWYQQVLGQGPQFIFQYYEKEERGRGNFPDRFSARQFPNYSSELNVNALLLGDSALYLCASSLAVGINQPQHFGDGTRLSIL.

A single count supports this clone. The V gene is TRBV30, the J gene TRBJ2-1; D uncertain. V dropped 3 bases and J dropped 5 bases, with 14 bases sitting between them. CDR3 length: 14 amino acids. Germline CDR1 and CDR2: GTSNPN and SVGIG (reference sequence). This CDR3 reads CAWSRRRFDNEQFF. CDR3 bases: TGTGCCTGGAGCCGCAGGCGATTCGACAATGAGCAGTTCTTC.

This clone was picked up one time. The chain uses TRBV9 and TRBJ2-5, with no clear D. The V gene lost 0 bases and the J gene lost 1 base, with 7 bases spanning the gap. The germline V gene has CDR1 SGDLS and CDR2 YYNGEE. The length of the CDR3 is 14 residues. The CDR3 spells CASSVGYTQETQYF. In DNA form, the CDR3 reads TGTGCCAGCAGCGTAGGGTACACCCAAGAGACCCAGTACTTC.